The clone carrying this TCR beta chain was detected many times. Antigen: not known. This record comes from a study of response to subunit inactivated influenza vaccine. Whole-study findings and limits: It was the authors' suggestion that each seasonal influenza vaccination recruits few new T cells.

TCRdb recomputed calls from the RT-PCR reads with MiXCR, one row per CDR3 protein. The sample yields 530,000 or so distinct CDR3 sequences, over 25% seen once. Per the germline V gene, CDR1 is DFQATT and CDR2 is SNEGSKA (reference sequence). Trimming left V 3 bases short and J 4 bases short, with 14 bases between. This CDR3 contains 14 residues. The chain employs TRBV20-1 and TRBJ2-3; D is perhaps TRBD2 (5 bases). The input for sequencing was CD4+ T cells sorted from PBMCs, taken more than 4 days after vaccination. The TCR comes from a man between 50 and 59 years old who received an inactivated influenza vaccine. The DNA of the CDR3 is TGCAGTGCTAGTACGTGGGAGTTTGCAGATACGCAGTATTTT. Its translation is CSASTWEFADTQYF.